The 18 T cell receptor beta chains below all came from one sample that was sequenced in a study of T cells in Graves' hyperthyroidism and ophthalmopathy. TCR beta CDR3 region amplification was performed from RNA transcripts. Initially, a first-round RT-PCR of the TCR CDR3 employed the HTBI primer set. TCRdb re-derived calls from the multiplex PCR reads in MiXCR, one entry per CDR3 protein. The sample holds 300,000 to 400,000 distinct CDR3 sequences; 21% are singletons and the top ten take around half. The source material was blood. The receptors were sampled from a woman in her forties or fifties with Graves' hyperthyroidism.

This clonotype was recorded a few times. One end of the junction varies from germline; a read error may be responsible. The rearrangement uses TRBV27 and TRBJ2-6; D may be TRBD1 (6 bases). Germline CDR1 and CDR2: MNHEY and SMNVEV (reference sequence). The CDR3 spans 15 residues. For the CDR3, the DNA is TGTGCCAGCAGTTTAAGGGGGTCTGGGGCCAACGTCCAGACTTTC. Protein product: CASSLRGSGANVQTF. Supplemented by reference TRBV27 and TRBJ2-6, the full variable domain reads EAQVTQNPRYLITVTGKKLTVTCSQNMNHEYMSWYRQDPGLGLRQIYYSMNVEVTDKGDVPEGYKVSRKEKRNFPLILESPSPNQTSLYFCASSLRGSGANVQTFGAGSRLTVL.

The DNA of the CDR3 is TGTGCCAGCAGTTTCGAAAGGGACAGCTCCTACGAGCAGTACTTC. This encodes CASSFERDSSYEQYF. The rearrangement joins TRBV27 to TRBJ2-7, with TRBD1 matching 7 bases. V lost 3 bases to trimming and J lost 0 bases; unmatched junction nucleotides: 5. This CDR3 is 15 amino acids long. Germline V CDR1 and CDR2: MNHEY, SMNVEV (reference sequence).

There are many counts of this clonotype. This sequence joins TRBV6-1 and TRBJ1-2; a possible D gene is TRBD1 (6 bases). Between the trimmed V and J ends, which lost 0 bases and 4 bases, there was a span of 9 bases. CDR1 is MNHNS and CDR2 is SASEGT in the germline V gene. The CDR3 sequence is 14 residues long. CDR3 bases: TGTGCCAGCAGTGAAGCGACAGGCAGCTATGGCTACACCTTC. Its translation is CASSEATGSYGYTF.

J is TRBJ2-3 and V is TRBV9; 8 nucleotides line up with TRBD1. J gave up 6 bases and V 0 bases, and 9 bases lay outside the gene matches. The germline V gene encodes CDR1 SGDLS and CDR2 YYNGEE. This CDR3 comprises 16 residues. The CDR3 here is CASSVGGRQGADTQYF. The CDR3 nucleotides are TGTGCCAGCAGCGTAGGAGGGAGGCAGGGGGCGGATACGCAGTATTTT.

This clonotype occurred many times. V is TRBV2 and J is TRBJ1-1, with D unclear. This CDR3 has 14 residues. The V gene's germline CDR1 is SNHLY and CDR2 FYNNEI. V lost 0 bases and J lost 10, with 15 bases in between. The CDR3: CASSEAEVRPGAFF. In nucleotides, the CDR3 is TGTGCCAGCAGTGAAGCGGAGGTCCGACCAGGAGCTTTCTTT.

This clonotype appeared a single time. The chain carries TRBV6-2 or TRBV6-3 and TRBJ1-1; D unclear. This CDR3 contains 13 residues. The germline V and J ends were trimmed by 6 bases and 1 base, with 9 bases remaining between them. Germline V gene lookup returns CDR1 MNHEY and CDR2 SVGEGT. CDR3 sequence: CASSSARNTEAFF. CDR3 bases: TGTGCCAGCAGCTCGGCGCGGAACACTGAAGCTTTCTTT.

V and J are TRBV28 and TRBJ2-1; TRBD2 matches at 9 bases. Germline lookup yields CDR1 MDHEN and CDR2 SYDVKM. V shed 10 bases, J shed 5 bases, and the junction held 9 bases outside the gene matches. The CDR3 runs to 14 residues. Written as DNA, the CDR3 is TGTGCCATCCGCCCCGGACTAGCGAACAATGAGCAGTTCTTC. It specifies CAIRPGLANNEQFF.

The chain has TRBV2 and TRBJ1-1, with D hard to call. The ends were cut back, 8 bases at V and 10 bases at J, with 11 bases in the middle. Per the germline V gene, CDR1 is SNHLY and CDR2 is FYNNEI. This CDR3 has 10 amino acids. The CDR3 region is CASGMSVAFF. CDR3 nucleotide sequence: TGTGCCAGCGGGATGTCGGTAGCTTTCTTT.

This clonotype occurred many times. The CDR3 DNA reads TGTGCCAGCAGTCCCCAGCGTGTGGACTATGGCTACACCTTC. Translated, it gives CASSPQRVDYGYTF. The chain links TRBV28 to TRBJ1-2; D is ambiguous. Trimming took 5 bases from V and 3 from J, leaving 13 bases between them. The CDR3 is made up of 14 amino acids. Germline V gene lookup returns CDR1 MDHEN and CDR2 SYDVKM.

This clonotype was counted a few times. With a much larger clone just one base away, this may be a read error. Here the CDR3 DNA reads TGTGCCAGTAGTCCGGGGACTAGCGGGGGTTTTAGTGAGCAGTTCTTC. Translated, it gives CASSPGTSGGFSEQFF. V gene TRBV19 combines with J gene TRBJ2-1, with 14 bases fitting TRBD2. Per germline, CDR1 LNHDA and CDR2 SQIVND (reference sequence). The CDR3 consists of 16 residues. V shed 5 bases and J 9 bases; nucleotides not matched to a gene: 9.

This clonotype has at least ten counts. The rearrangement links TRBV24-1 to TRBJ2-1; TRBD1 might be the D (6 bases). The germline V gene encodes CDR1 KGHDR and CDR2 SFDVKD. The CDR3 covers 15 residues. Trimming removed 5 bases at V and 2 bases at J, with 12 bases between. CDR3 protein: CATSGGQGPYNEQFF. CDR3 bases: TGTGCCACCAGTGGAGGGCAGGGGCCCTACAATGAGCAGTTCTTC.

This clonotype was counted many times. V gene TRBV7-9 combines with J gene TRBJ2-1; 10 nucleotides align to TRBD2. Germline-derived CDR1 and CDR2 are SEHNR and FQNEAQ (reference sequence). J lost 4 bases, V lost 6 bases, and 0 bases had no gene match. This CDR3 is 13 amino acids long. CDR3 nucleotide sequence: TGTGCCAGCAGTAGCGGGGGGTACAATGAGCAGTTCTTC. Translated: CASSSGGYNEQFF.

This clonotype was counted ten times or more. This chain links TRBV20-1 with TRBJ2-6; the D gene is possibly TRBD2 (6 bases). Germline V lookup: CDR1 DFQATT, CDR2 SNEGSKA (reference sequence). The length of the CDR3 is 17 residues. Trimming stripped 0 bases from V and 0 bases from J, with 12 bases between. The CDR3 nucleotides are TGCAGTGCTAGAGATCGCCGGGGGAGCTCTGGGGCCAACGTCCTGACTTTC. Translation gives CSARDRRGSSGANVLTF.

The chain links TRBV12-3 or TRBV12-4 to TRBJ2-1, with 12 bases fitting TRBD2. There are 14 residues in the CDR3. V lost 7 bases to trimming and J lost 6 bases; unmatched junction nucleotides: 4. DNA of the CDR3: TGTGCCAGCAAACGACTAGCGGGAGTCAATGAGCAGTTCTTC. As protein: CASKRLAGVNEQFF.

J is TRBJ2-1 and V is TRBV2; TRBD2 matches at 10 bases. The length of the CDR3 is 15 residues. CDR1 is SNHLY, CDR2 FYNNEI, per germline. Germline trimming cut 5 bases from V and 4 bases from J; bases unmatched to any gene: 5. The CDR3 DNA reads TGTGCCAGCAGTCGGGTAGCGGGGGGTTACAATGAGCAGTTCTTC. The encoded protein is CASSRVAGGYNEQFF.

The sample holds a few counts of this clonotype. The chain has TRBV30 and TRBJ2-2; TRBD2 aligns across 13 bases. J was trimmed by 6 bases and V by 5 bases; bases with no gene match: 9. The CDR3 extends over 16 amino acids. CDR1 and CDR2 from the germline V gene are GTSNPN and SVGIG (reference sequence). CDR3 sequence (DNA): TGTGCCTGGTTGACTAGCGGGGGGCTGGGGCCCGGGGAGCTGTTTTTT. Translation: CAWLTSGGLGPGELFF. The whole variable domain, filled in from reference TRBV30 and TRBJ2-2, reads SQTIHQWPATLVQPVGSPLSLECTVEGTSNPNLYWYRQAAGRGLQLLFYSVGIGQISSEVPQNLSASRPQDRQFILSSKKLLLSDSGFYLCAWLTSGGLGPGELFFGEGSRLTVL.

This clonotype has at least ten counts. CDR3 nucleotides: TGTGCCAGCAGTGCGAGGACAGGGGGCCAGGGTGAAGCTTTCTTT. It codes for CASSARTGGQGEAFF. The J gene is TRBJ1-1, the V gene TRBV2, with 11 bases that match TRBD1. Germline CDR1 SNHLY, CDR2 FYNNEI. The J segment lost 7 bases and the V segment lost 4 bases, leaving 8 bases of the junction unmatched. CDR3 length: 15 amino acids.

This clonotype has a handful of counts. V and J are TRBV11-3 and TRBJ2-5; 7 bases map to TRBD1. CDR1 and CDR2 from the germline V gene are SGHNT and YENEEA. Trimming removed 1 base from V and 6 bases from J; junction bases left unmatched: 11. The CDR3 totals 16 residues. The CDR3 nucleotides are TGTGCCAGCAGCTTAGGAGGGGGCGAGTACTCAAAGACCCAGTACTTC. Its protein product is CASSLGGGEYSKTQYF.